This TCR beta chain comes out of a study of blood T cell repertoires in COVID-19. Overall study context: Collection of acute and convalescent COVID-19 samples took place in the United States, Italy and Spain. Sources were T cells, B-cell-depleted T cells, or PBMCs; the material itself was cDNA or gDNA.

In the source study's methods: The authors estimated nucleated cell counts from reference gene primer amplification. Only in-frame clones appear in the TCRdb table, and some are missing; sequencing was by immunoSEQ multiplex PCR. D and trimming were read from the DNA, whereas the V and J calls and clone size are those reported in that table. The data hold 85,000 to 100,000 clones, with 84% observed a single time. This clone was recorded once. V lost 5 bases, J lost 5 bases, and 9 bases stayed unmatched. The germline V gene encodes CDR1 SGHTA and CDR2 FQGTGA. The CDR3 is 17 residues long. The rearrangement uses TRBV7-3 and TRBJ2-6, with 10 bases identical to TRBD1. What was sequenced was peripheral blood. This receptor was identified in a human donor in a cohort sampled during active COVID-19. The CDR3 DNA reads as TGTGCCAGCAGCCCCGGGACAGGGGTTCTGTGGGCCAACGTCCTGACTTTC. This codes for CASSPGTGVLWANVLTF. The variable domain in full, completed from reference TRBV7-3 and TRBJ2-6, reads GAGVSQTPSNKVTEKGKYVELRCDPISGHTALYWYRQSLGQGPEFLIYFQGTGAADDSGLPNDRFFAVRPEGSVSTLKIQRTERGDSAVYLCASSPGTGVLWANVLTFGAGSRLTVL.